This T cell receptor beta chain was identified during a study of cytomegalovirus exposure and HLA in healthy donors. Here immunoSEQ multiplex PCR was the method, and the copy in TCRdb shows in-frame clones only, minus some. There are fewer than 120,000 clones in the sample; roughly 89% occur only once, and around 1.9% lies in the top ten. Study-wide findings and caveats: The listing of 150 to 200 TCR beta chains classed them as cytomegalovirus-associated.

In the case of this clone: The antigen is unknown.

The CDR3 has 17 amino acids. The V gene's germline CDR1 is MRHNA and CDR2 SNTAGT. Between the trimmed V and J ends, which lost 0 bases and 5 bases, there was a span of 16 bases. Donors were drawn from the roughly 130-subject validation cohort, separate from the approximately 700-subject first cohort. This receptor was obtained from a woman under 30 in good health and CMV-seronegative. The chain combines TRBV6-4 with TRBJ1-4, with D perhaps TRBD1 (5 bases). Specimen: PBMCs. The CDR3 spells CASSDSSWAGLNEKLFF. CDR3 coding DNA: TGTGCCAGCAGTGACTCGAGTTGGGCAGGGTTAAATGAAAAACTGTTTTTT.